This TCR beta chain was identified during a study of identifying expanded T cells in peripheral blood. Trimming took off 5 bases at V and 4 bases at J, with 29 bases between the two ends. Germline V gene sequence: CDR1 SQVTM, CDR2 ANQGSEA. The CDR3 runs 18 residues. Method: immunoSEQ multiplex PCR; TCRdb's copy keeps in-frame clones and lacks some. The sample holds about 90,000 clones, approximately 81% seen once. Note on this clone: The antigen remains unidentified.

Findings and caveats of the study: Over around two and four weeks, about 17 and 20 clones changed, versus 1.2 between replicates.

Sample: blood. The receptor comes from a person aged 18-70 years in good health. The chain links TRBV29-1 to TRBJ1-2, with TRBD1 as a possible D gene (6 bases). CDR3 bases: TGCAGCGTTCAGGCGGGGGCGTCGGGACGGGCACCCCCCTATGGCTACACCTTC. It yields the protein CSVQAGASGRAPPYGYTF.